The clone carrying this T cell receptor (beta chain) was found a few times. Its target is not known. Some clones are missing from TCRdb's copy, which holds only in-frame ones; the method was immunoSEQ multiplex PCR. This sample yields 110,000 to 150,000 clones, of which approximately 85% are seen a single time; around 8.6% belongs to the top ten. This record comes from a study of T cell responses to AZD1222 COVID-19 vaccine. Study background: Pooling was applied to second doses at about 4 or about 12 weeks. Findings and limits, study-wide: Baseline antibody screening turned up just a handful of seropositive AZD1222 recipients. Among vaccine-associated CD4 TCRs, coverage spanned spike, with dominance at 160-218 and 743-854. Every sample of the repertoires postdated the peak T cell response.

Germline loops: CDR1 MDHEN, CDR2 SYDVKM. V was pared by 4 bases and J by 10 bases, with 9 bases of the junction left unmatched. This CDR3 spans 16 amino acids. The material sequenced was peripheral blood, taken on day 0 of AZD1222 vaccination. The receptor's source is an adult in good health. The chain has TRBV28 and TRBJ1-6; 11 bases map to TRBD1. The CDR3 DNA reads TGTGCCAGCAGTTCCCCAGGGACAGGGGGTGGATCACCCCTCCACTTT. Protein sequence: CASSSPGTGGGSPLHF.